This T cell receptor beta chain was sequenced during a study of naive and memory T cell subsets. This clonotype was found a few times. Its antigen is not known. The beta constant-region primer was an equimolar mix of two oligonucleotides covering TRBC1 and TRBC2. Ligated cDNA was amplified by four rounds of PCR with nested alpha and beta constant-region primers and SP2. Ligation attached a single-stranded oligonucleotide with a 12-nucleotide UMI and the SP2 primer to the cDNA 3' end. TCRdb processed the UMI-ligation and nested PCR reads anew with MiXCR; each CDR3 protein has one entry. This table holds roughly 150,000 distinct CDR3 sequences, roughly 20% found once. J lost 1 base, V lost 6 bases, and 16 bases had no gene match. CDR1 is MNHEY and CDR2 is SMNVEV in the germline V gene (reference sequence). The CDR3 contains 18 residues. Study findings and constraints: Naive repertoires, especially CD8, held a few larger clonotypes, possibly memory cells re-expressing CD45RA.

Four subsets defined by CD45RA and CD27 were sorted after CD3, CD4, CD8 and live/dead staining. The sequence was obtained from a human donor in good health. Sequenced material: naive CD4+ T cells from blood. The genes are TRBV27 and TRBJ2-7; 9 nucleotides match TRBD1. CDR3 protein: CASSLLGSPGTGSYEQYF. CDR3 DNA: TGTGCCAGCAGCCTCCTAGGGAGTCCCGGGACAGGGTCCTACGAGCAGTACTTC.